This TCR beta chain emerged from a study of cytomegalovirus exposure and HLA in healthy donors (dated by TCRdb to between 2016 and 2019). Looking at the study overall: An earlier analysis of a few hundred of the donors reported around 280 Gb of sequence data and 117 million unique TCR beta sequences obtained from roughly 170 million T cells. An early release covering 550 to 700 HLA-typed donors comprised approximately 300 gigabases of sequencing data and around 85 million unique TCR sequences. Among the roughly 430 genotyped donors, approximately 81% belonged to the genetic ancestry cluster associated with self-reported Caucasian donors. The aim of the study was to test whether cataloging public T cell receptors could identify signatures of past pathogen exposure. The study profiled the T cell repertoires of 500 to 800 subjects by immunosequencing and related them to cytomegalovirus serostatus. Besides the first cohort of about 730 subjects, a separate validation cohort made up of some 110 different subjects was used. To predict cytomegalovirus infection status, the study brought together high-throughput TCR immunosequencing, statistical association of individual TCRs with disease status, and machine learning. To study patterns of TCR occurrence, a later analysis re-analyzed previously published TCR beta repertoires from 666 donors and added high-resolution HLA genotyping. In the later analysis, no new phenotypic data were used to find candidate immune exposures; instead, reliance was placed on TCR beta sequences and their occurrence across donors. An earlier analysis of roughly 580 of the donors used high-throughput TCR beta sequencing to judge whether each TCR beta V gene segment behaved as functional or pseudogenic. Alongside the repertoire data, information on donor age, sex, ethnicity and CMV serostatus was compiled. In a later genetic analysis, genome-wide SNP genotypes for about 60% of the 666 donors were used, and that subset was treated as a discovery cohort. Every repertoire in the discovery cohort had been generated on one and the same sequencing platform. Both class I and class II loci were covered by HLA typing, at four-digit resolution. The number of donors typed differed by locus, with about 629-640 for A, B, C, DRB1 and DQB1, around 500 for DQA1, 600 to 610 for DPA1, and 472 for DPB1. Because of strong linkage in the cohort, 4 to 6 DR-DQ haplotypes were treated as single units for association and clustering. On average, around 230,000 unique TCR beta nucleotide sequences were sequenced per donor among some 420 genotyped donors of the cohort, with roughly 19% of those sequences being non-productive. What the research found in general, with its limitations: While some public TCRs were present in many individuals, most TCR sequences turned up only very rarely across donors. Three of the identified cytomegalovirus-associated TCR beta chains were confirmed in vitro to be specific for cytomegalovirus antigens. Because the 87-base-pair reads could not distinguish some IMGT-functional V segments, including TRBV6-2 and TRBV6-3, those segments were excluded. According to a later genetic analysis, donors in an Asian-associated ancestry cluster had fewer N-insertions in productive TCRs than the approximately 630-donor mean. A later analysis found that HLA-associated TCR beta chains were more clonally expanded and had lower generation probabilities than equally common non-associated chains. In an earlier analysis of fewer than 750 of the donors, most TCR beta V segments were observed in productive rearrangements about 90% or about 30% of the time, broadly matching IMGT annotations. Because counts were too low, seventeen rarely observed V segments, including chromosome 9 orphons, were left out of the earlier analysis of 500 to 750 of the donors. V-gene and J-gene trimming of TCR beta chains was associated with a missense DCLRE1C variant in a later genetic analysis, and the association was replicated in an independent cohort. Most CMV-associated TCR beta chains appeared to be HLA-restricted in a later analysis, and the HLA associations seemed to be driven largely by CMV exposure. Several of the top co-occurrence clusters appeared to be linked to parvovirus B19, influenza, CMV and Epstein-Barr virus, according to a later analysis. When HLA alleles, especially DR and DQ, strongly co-occurred, attributing TCR associations to individual alleles was difficult. In a later analysis, the rate of TCR association differed among HLA loci, with DRB1 alleles having the most associated TCRs and HLA-C alleles having the fewest. The study gave a list of around 170 TCR beta chains associated with cytomegalovirus. The sequencing pipeline was judged likely to have produced a cluster of highly shared sequence variants as a technical artifact. Sequencing depth was assumed to be roughly uniform across donors in the presence/absence analyses, though that assumption may not hold. A further reported finding was that TCR beta sequences accurately predicted the HLA-A and HLA-B alleles for most subjects in the first cohort. A later analysis associated roughly 17,000 TCR beta sequences with specific HLA alleles at a false discovery rate of 0.05. HLA typing was unavailable for some donors at each locus, so association tests used only the typed subset. CMV serostatus was the only immune exposure information available for the cohort. In this cohort, only TCR beta chains were sequenced, and detectable features were limited by the absence of alpha or paired-chain data. The authors suggested that the approach could potentially be extended to other disease states and immunological phenotypes. Correlated functional status among segregating V segments might reflect linkage disequilibrium, but an unknown experimental factor could not be ruled out. The classifier was reported to diagnose cytomegalovirus status with high specificity and sensitivity in both the original cohort and the validation cohort.

The library was prepared using the immunoSEQ multiplex PCR assay. A mixture of 60 forward primers for TCR Vbeta segments and 13 reverse primers for TCR Jbeta segments was used in the multiplex PCR. A multiplex PCR assay on genomic DNA amplified the CDR3 region of rearranged TCR beta genes. On the Illumina HiSeq System, the amplified TCR beta libraries were sequenced as 87-base-pair reads. Under the source paper's analysis protocol: A later analysis counted about 76 million unique TCR beta chains across the 670 or so repertoires, and some 11 million of these chains were shared by at least two donors. Raw reads were error-corrected and collapsed into unique sequences by a nearest-neighbor algorithm in which closely related sequences were merged to remove PCR and sequencing errors. To assign V, D and J gene segments, CDR3 sequences were aligned to IMGT reference sequences. Each retained sequence needed at least a six-nucleotide match to both a V gene segment and a J gene segment. Rearrangements were called productive when the CDR3 lacked stop codons and stayed in frame with V and J; all others were non-productive. Following IMGT convention, CDR3 was defined as the stretch from the second conserved V-encoded cysteine to the conserved J-encoded phenylalanine. The earlier analysis of a few hundred of the donors excluded sequences that lacked an unambiguous match to a single V gene segment. In an earlier analysis of several hundred of the donors, V segments were called functional above 56.7% productive rearrangements and were called segregating when the between-donor standard deviation exceeded 5%. A statistical classification framework was built for diagnosing cytomegalovirus status from the catalog of TCR beta chain sequences. In a later analysis, V and J genes were assigned by comparing TCR nucleotide sequences against IMGT/GENE-DB human TR gene sequences. In a later analysis, CDR3 sequences and most-parsimonious VDJ recombination scenarios were assigned using the TCRdist pipeline. In a later analysis, each TCR beta chain was defined by its CDR3 amino acid sequence together with its V-gene family, and reads lacking a unique V-gene family were excluded. In a later analysis, fewer than 600 highly shared, low-generation-probability nucleotide sequences were removed to address suspected cross-contamination and a sequencing artifact. In a later analysis, a clonal expansion index for each public chain was calculated from normalized within-repertoire ranks of inferred template counts. Generation probabilities in a later analysis came from a VDJ recombination model fitted to out-of-frame rearrangements, and those results were checked against IGoR. A later analysis scored TCR-TCR, TCR-HLA and TCR-CMV co-occurrence with hypergeometric tests, applying a repertoire-size bias correction to TCR pairs. In a later analysis, false discovery rates were estimated by permuting HLA or CMV assignments 20 times. In a later analysis, co-occurring TCRs were grouped using DBSCAN, and TCRdist sequence similarity was added for clustering within HLA-allele-positive subsets. Repertoires with fewer than 30,000 or more than 120,000 public chains, plus five repertoires with anomalous nucleotide sharing, were excluded from co-occurrence clustering. TCRdb's version of the immuneACCESS table is confined to in-frame rearrangements and falls short of the full clone set. An unresolved V gene accounts for under half of the shortfall where checked; the remainder is of unknown origin. The D gene and trimming were derived from the DNA, and the V and J assignments and clone size from that table. The sample profile shows 150,000 to 200,000 clones; about 78% of them were found once. The ten largest clonotypes hold 4.5% to 6% of the sample.

To note about this clone: This clone's antigen is unknown. No base qualities exist here, and no much larger clone lies one base off it.

The cohort comprised 710 or so healthy bone marrow donors. At the time of sampling, every cohort member was nominally healthy, though immune exposures that went unrecorded were likely present. The donor was CMV seronegative and belonged to the group of 352 seronegative cohort members. Each donor provided a peripheral blood sample, and peripheral blood mononuclear cells were used for TCR beta sequencing. Genomic DNA was extracted from the blood cell samples with the Qiagen DNeasy Blood Extraction Kit. Trimming takes 5 bases off V and 10 bases off J; junction bases not matched to a gene: 10. The CDR3 covers 14 residues, taking in both the cysteine and the phenylalanine. Just CDR3 DNA is preserved here, 42 bases in frame from base 1. Taken from the germline V gene, the CDR1 and CDR2 loops are SGHTA and FQGNSA.

The sequencing input was PBMCs. The rearranged chain carries TRBV7-2 and TRBJ2-1; the central 8 bases match TRBD2. This receptor was taken from a man aged 35-49 years in good health and CMV-seronegative. The DNA sequence is TGTGCCAGCAGCCCAAATCGCGGGGGGCAGGAGCAGTTCTTC. Its translation reads: CASSPNRGGQEQFF.